The 30 T cell receptor beta chains reported below all come from one sample, sequenced in a study of blood T cell repertoires in COVID-19. Profiled with immunoSEQ multiplex PCR; TCRdb holds only in-frame clones, not every one. The sample holds around 310,000 clones, nearly 90% seen once. Sequencing was performed on peripheral blood. The receptors come from a woman aged 40 to 50 with COVID-19, enrolled during active disease.

The genes are TRBV11-2 and TRBJ2-1; D perhaps matches TRBD2 (6 bases). The CDR3 is 15 amino acids. From germline, CDR1 is SGHAT and CDR2 FQNNGV. V was pared by 5 bases and J by 0 bases, with 11 bases between. The CDR3 DNA reads TGTGCCAGCAGCCCGGAGCGGGTCTCCTACAATGAGCAGTTCTTC. It codes for CASSPERVSYNEQFF.

The chain links TRBV4-3 to TRBJ2-2; the match to TRBD2 covers 10 bases. There are 17 residues in the CDR3. Germline trimming cut 0 bases from V and 4 bases from J; bases unmatched to any gene: 5. CDR1 and CDR2 (germline): LGHNA, YSLEER. In DNA form, the CDR3 reads TGCGCCAGCAGCCAAGAATGGGCTAGCGGGGGCACCGGGGAGCTGTTTTTT. This translates into CASSQEWASGGTGELFF.

The CDR3 DNA sequence: TGTGCCAGCAGCTGGGAGGGGGGCGTCACTGAAGCTTTCTTT. Its protein is CASSWEGGVTEAFF. The gene calls are TRBV11-2 and TRBJ1-1; D might be TRBD1 (6 bases). Per germline, CDR1 SGHAT and CDR2 FQNNGV. Trimming took 4 bases from V and 4 from J, leaving 13 bases between them. The CDR3 covers 14 residues. Using reference TRBV11-2 and TRBJ1-1 for the parts outside the CDR3, the full variable domain is EAGVAQSPRYKIIEKRQSVAFWCNPISGHATLYWYQQILGQGPKLLIQFQNNGVVDDSQLPKDRFSAERLKGVDSTLKIQPAKLEDSAVYLCASSWEGGVTEAFFGQGTRLTVV.

The chain couples TRBV20-1 to TRBJ2-1; no clear D. The germline gives CDR1 DFQATT, CDR2 SNEGSKA (reference sequence). V lost 3 bases to trimming and J lost 5 bases, with 11 bases between them. The CDR3 has 13 amino acids. CDR3 sequence: CSASRGLNNEQFF. The CDR3 nucleotides are TGCAGTGCTAGTCGCGGCTTAAACAATGAGCAGTTCTTC.

This rearrangement joins TRBV2 to TRBJ1-3; TRBD1 agrees at 7 bases. J lost 4 bases, V lost 3 bases, and 9 bases had no gene match. The CDR3 extends over 16 amino acids. Germline loops: CDR1 SNHLY, CDR2 FYNNEI. CDR3 amino acids: CASSDFDRESGNTIYF. CDR3 in DNA: TGTGCCAGCAGTGATTTTGACAGGGAAAGCGGAAACACCATATATTTT.

The chain has TRBV5-1 and TRBJ2-7; D is possibly TRBD1 (5 bases). Germline V gene sequence: CDR1 SGHRS, CDR2 YFSETQ. V was trimmed by 1 base and J by 2 bases, leaving 13 bases between them. This CDR3 contains 15 residues. CDR3 region: CASSLRGSVTYEQYF. The CDR3 DNA sequence: TGCGCCAGCAGCTTGAGGGGATCGGTGACCTACGAGCAGTACTTC.

The rearrangement joins TRBV28 to TRBJ2-1; D is possibly TRBD2 (5 bases). This CDR3 has 13 amino acids. V was clipped by 1 base and J by 7 bases, with 8 bases between them. CDR1 MDHEN and CDR2 SYDVKM come from the germline V gene. DNA of the CDR3: TGTGCCAGCAGTTTATTCTCGGGGAATGAGCAGTTCTTC. This codes for CASSLFSGNEQFF.

The chain joins TRBV5-1 to TRBJ1-2; D is uncertain. CDR3 size: 18 residues. Germline-derived CDR1 and CDR2 are SGHRS and YFSETQ. The V end was cut by 0 bases, the J end by 0 bases, with 18 bases between. CDR3 residues: CASSLDLGTSSSNYGYTF. In DNA, the CDR3 is TGCGCCAGCAGCTTGGATCTGGGCACTAGCTCTTCTAACTATGGCTACACCTTC.

The rearrangement joins TRBV18 to TRBJ1-2; TRBD1 matches at 7 bases. CDR3 size: 14 residues. The ends lost 5 bases at V and 8 bases at J; junction bases unmatched: 11. Germline CDR1 KGHSH, CDR2 LQKENI. The CDR3 bases are TGTGCCAGCTCAACAAGGGACAGCTTGGGCGGCTACACCTTC. The encoded protein is CASSTRDSLGGYTF.

The chain couples TRBV4-2 to TRBJ2-5, with 7 bases lining up with TRBD2. In germline, CDR1 is LGHNA, CDR2 YNFKEQ. The CDR3 length is 16 residues. V lost 0 bases to trimming and J lost 3 bases; unmatched junction nucleotides: 7. CDR3 sequence reads: CASSQEGGAGEETQYF. The CDR3, as DNA: TGTGCCAGCAGCCAAGAAGGAGGTGCGGGGGAAGAGACCCAGTACTTC.

V gene TRBV6-5 combines with J gene TRBJ2-3; maybe TRBD2 (7 bases). This CDR3 has 16 amino acids. CDR1 MNHEY and CDR2 SVGAGI come from the germline V gene. Trimming stripped 0 bases from V and 2 bases from J, with 12 bases between. The CDR3 here is CASSYSAGADTDTQYF. The CDR3 nucleotides are TGTGCCAGCAGTTACTCTGCGGGGGCCGACACAGATACGCAGTATTTT.

The chain joins TRBV28 to TRBJ2-3; TRBD1 aligns across 7 bases. J was trimmed by 10 bases and V by 2 bases; bases with no gene match: 6. Germline loops: CDR1 MDHEN, CDR2 SYDVKM. CDR3 length: 13 residues. Written as DNA, the CDR3 is TGTGCCAGCAGTTTAGGAGGACAGGTTGCGCAGTATTTT. Translation gives CASSLGGQVAQYF.

The chain is built from TRBV4-1 and TRBJ2-7; D uncertain. The CDR3 is made up of 13 amino acids. The ends were cut back, 2 bases at V and 3 bases at J, with 8 bases in the middle. Per the germline V gene, CDR1 is MGHRA and CDR2 is YSYEKL. The CDR3 protein is CASSQPHYYEQYF. Here the CDR3 DNA reads TGCGCCAGCAGCCAACCGCACTACTACGAGCAGTACTTC.

The rearrangement joins TRBV28 to TRBJ1-5; D is ambiguous. V lost 3 bases, J lost 1 base, and 4 bases lay in between. The germline V gene encodes CDR1 MDHEN and CDR2 SYDVKM. The CDR3 totals 13 residues. This chain's CDR3 is CASSFGSNQPQHF. Here the CDR3 DNA reads TGTGCCAGCAGTTTTGGCAGCAATCAGCCCCAGCATTTT. Combining the CDR3 with reference TRBV28 and TRBJ1-5 gives the whole variable domain DVKVTQSSRYLVKRTGEKVFLECVQDMDHENMFWYRQDPGLGLRLIYFSYDVKMKEKGDIPEGYSVSREKKERFSLILESASTNQTSMYLCASSFGSNQPQHFGDGTRLSIL.

J is TRBJ1-1 and V is TRBV3-1 (or the pseudogene TRBV3-2), with a weak D call TRBD1 (5 bases). The CDR3 is 14 amino acids. Trimming cost V 0 bases and J 8 bases, with 13 bases left between them. Per germline, CDR1 LGHDT and CDR2 YNNKEL (reference sequence). The CDR3 here is CASSQEGLTGEAFF. In DNA, the CDR3 is TGTGCCAGCAGCCAAGAGGGACTAACGGGAGAAGCTTTCTTT.

V gene TRBV10-3 combines with J gene TRBJ1-5, with no clear D. The CDR3 consists of 16 residues. Germline V CDR1 and CDR2: ENHRY, SYGVKD. Trimming cost V 1 base and J 0 bases, with 10 bases left between them. The CDR3 loop is CAISEFQTLSNQPQHF. The CDR3 DNA follows: TGTGCCATCAGTGAGTTCCAGACTCTTAGCAATCAGCCCCAGCATTTT.

V is TRBV5-1 and J is TRBJ1-1, with 9 nucleotides matching TRBD1. This CDR3 comprises 16 residues. The V gene end was trimmed by 4 bases and the J gene end by 3 bases; junction bases not matched to a gene: 10. Germline-derived CDR1 and CDR2 are SGHRS and YFSETQ. CDR3 loop: CASSMGQGGFHTEAFF. The CDR3 nucleotides read TGCGCCAGCAGCATGGGACAGGGAGGATTCCACACTGAAGCTTTCTTT.

The J gene is TRBJ1-1, the V gene TRBV6-1; 9 bases line up with TRBD1. CDR1 and CDR2 from the germline V gene are MNHNS and SASEGT. The CDR3 is made up of 14 amino acids. The ends lost 6 bases at V and 1 base at J; junction bases unmatched: 3. The CDR3 nucleotides read TGTGCCAGCAGCTACAGGGGGCAGAACACTGAAGCTTTCTTT. It translates to CASSYRGQNTEAFF.

This clone was observed at least ten times. The chain combines TRBV4-1 with TRBJ1-2; possible D gene TRBD1, 6 bases. With 4 bases removed from V and 8 bases from J, the gap between germline ends came to 17 bases. CDR1 is MGHRA and CDR2 is YSYEKL in the germline V gene. The CDR3 totals 14 residues. This CDR3 is CASSPSVGARGYTF. CDR3 bases: TGCGCCAGCAGCCCCAGCGTGGGGGCGAGGGGCTACACCTTC.

The chain joins TRBV5-1 to TRBJ2-7, with TRBD1 identical over 11 bases. The CDR3 is 16 residues long. Germline CDR1 is SGHRS and CDR2 is YFSETQ. V shed 4 bases, J shed 2 bases, and the junction held 8 bases outside the gene matches. In DNA form, the CDR3 reads TGCGCCAGCAGCGTCGCCGGACAGGGGGCTCCCTACGAGCAGTACTTC. This sequence encodes CASSVAGQGAPYEQYF.

The CDR3 spells CASSDGLQGDTEAFF. The CDR3 DNA follows: TGTGCCAGCAGTGACGGTTTACAAGGGGACACTGAAGCTTTCTTT. The rearrangement links TRBV25-1 to TRBJ1-1, with D possibly matching TRBD1 (5 bases). The length of the CDR3 is 15 residues. Trimming took 3 bases from V and 3 from J, leaving 14 bases between them. Per germline, CDR1 MGHDK and CDR2 SYGVNS.

CDR3 sequence (DNA): TGTGCCAGCAGCATGGACAGGGGGAGCAATCAGCCCCAGCATTTT. Translated: CASSMDRGSNQPQHF. The V call is TRBV7-4, the J call TRBJ1-5; 10 bases align to TRBD1. There are 15 residues in the CDR3. CDR1 SGHVT and CDR2 SQSDAQ come from the germline V gene. V lost 5 bases to trimming and J lost 1 base; unmatched junction nucleotides: 2. Full variable domain (remainder filled in from reference TRBV7-4 and TRBJ1-5): GAGVSQSPRYKVAKRGRDVALRCDSISGHVTLYWYRQTLGQGSEVLTYSQSDAQRDKSGRPSGRFSAERPERSVSTLKIQRTEQGDSAVYLCASSMDRGSNQPQHFGDGTRLSIL.

This clone was picked up one time. The genes are TRBV7-2 and TRBJ1-1, with D hard to call. The CDR3 has 14 residues. Trimming removed 0 bases at V and 8 bases at J, with 13 bases between. The germline V gene encodes CDR1 SGHTA and CDR2 FQGNSA. CDR3 bases: TGTGCCAGCAGCTTAGCGCTTCGGGAATCCGAAGCTTTCTTT. Protein product: CASSLALRESEAFF.

The rearrangement joins TRBV6-5 to TRBJ1-2, with D unresolved. The germline CDR1 and CDR2 sequences are MNHEY and SVGAGI. The V end lost 4 bases, the J end lost 0 bases, and 9 bases lay between the germline ends. This CDR3 spans 14 amino acids. The CDR3 reads CASSSRTSNYGYTF. The CDR3 bases are TGTGCCAGCAGTTCCCGAACTTCTAACTATGGCTACACCTTC.

This chain connects TRBV5-1 to TRBJ2-3; unclear D gene. Deletions cut 0 bases from V and 5 bases from J, with 10 bases between. CDR1 is SGHRS, CDR2 YFSETQ, per germline. The CDR3 has 14 residues. The CDR3 is CASSLEAPGDTQYF. The CDR3 DNA follows: TGCGCCAGCAGCTTGGAGGCCCCGGGAGATACGCAGTATTTT.

The CDR3: CASSFGTGSSNGYTF. The CDR3 DNA follows: TGTGCCAGCAGCTTCGGGACAGGGAGTAGCAATGGCTACACCTTC. The chain combines TRBV5-6 with TRBJ1-2; 9 nucleotides line up with TRBD1. The germline CDR1 and CDR2 sequences are SGHDT and YYEEEE. CDR3 length: 15 amino acids. The V segment lost 2 bases and the J segment 6 bases; nucleotides outside the gene matches: 8. The whole variable domain, filled in from reference TRBV5-6 and TRBJ1-2, reads DAGVTQSPTHLIKTRGQQVTLRCSPKSGHDTVSWYQQALGQGPQFIFQYYEEEERQRGNFPDRFSGHQFPNYSSELNVNALLLGDSALYLCASSFGTGSSNGYTFGSGTRLTVV.

This sequence joins TRBV7-2 and TRBJ1-2; 7 nucleotides match TRBD1. The germline V gene has CDR1 SGHTA and CDR2 FQGNSA. V was clipped by 5 bases and J by 4 bases; unmatched bases: 10. This CDR3 region has 15 residues. The CDR3: CASSPRRGDIYGYTF. As DNA, the CDR3 is TGTGCCAGCAGCCCCCGCAGGGGGGATATCTATGGCTACACCTTC.

The chain links TRBV27 to TRBJ2-3, with TRBD1 matching 9 bases. This CDR3 is 14 amino acids long. V gave up 3 bases and J gave up 3 bases; unmatched junction bases: 1. Germline CDR1 is MNHEY and CDR2 is SMNVEV (reference sequence). The CDR3 region is CASSLGQGTDTQYF. The CDR3 nucleotides are TGTGCCAGCAGTTTGGGACAGGGAACAGATACGCAGTATTTT.

V is TRBV6-5 and J is TRBJ1-1; D ambiguous. The CDR3 totals 15 residues. V gave up 2 bases and J gave up 0 bases, with 10 bases separating them. Germline loops: CDR1 MNHEY, CDR2 SVGAGI. The CDR3 spells CASSYSPGVNTEAFF. In nucleotides, the CDR3 is TGTGCCAGCAGTTACAGCCCAGGTGTGAACACTGAAGCTTTCTTT.

This chain links TRBV19 with TRBJ2-3; D not resolved. Trimming took off 10 bases at V and 2 bases at J, with 16 bases between the two ends. CDR3 length equals 14 residues. Looked up from germline, CDR1 is LNHDA and CDR2 is SQIVND (reference sequence). CDR3 loop: CAIRGGYPTDTQYF. In nucleotides, the CDR3 is TGTGCCATCAGAGGCGGATATCCCACAGATACGCAGTATTTT.